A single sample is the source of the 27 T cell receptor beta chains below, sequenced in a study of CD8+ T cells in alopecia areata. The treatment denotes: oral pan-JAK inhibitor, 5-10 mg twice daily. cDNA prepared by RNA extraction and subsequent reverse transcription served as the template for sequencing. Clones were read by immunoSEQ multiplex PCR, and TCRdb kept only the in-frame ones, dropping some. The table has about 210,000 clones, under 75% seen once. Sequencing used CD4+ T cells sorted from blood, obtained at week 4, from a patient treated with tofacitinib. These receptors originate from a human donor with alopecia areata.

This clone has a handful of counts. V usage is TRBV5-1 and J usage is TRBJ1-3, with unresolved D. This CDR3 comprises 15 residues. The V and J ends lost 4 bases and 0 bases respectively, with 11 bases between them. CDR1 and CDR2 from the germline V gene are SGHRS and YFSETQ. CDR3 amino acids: CASSDNLGSGNTIYF. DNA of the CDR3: TGCGCCAGCAGCGATAATCTAGGCTCTGGAAACACCATATATTTT. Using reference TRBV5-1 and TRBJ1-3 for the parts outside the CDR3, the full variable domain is KAGVTQTPRYLIKTRGQQVTLSCSPISGHRSVSWYQQTPGQGLQFLFEYFSETQRNKGNFPGRFSGRQFSNSRSEMNVSTLELGDSALYLCASSDNLGSGNTIYFGEGSWLTVV.

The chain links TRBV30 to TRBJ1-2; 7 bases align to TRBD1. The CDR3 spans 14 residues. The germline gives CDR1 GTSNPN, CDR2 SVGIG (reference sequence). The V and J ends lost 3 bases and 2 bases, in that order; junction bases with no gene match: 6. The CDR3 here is CAWRVRQGNYGYTF. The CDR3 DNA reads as TGTGCCTGGAGGGTTAGACAGGGAAACTATGGCTACACCTTC.

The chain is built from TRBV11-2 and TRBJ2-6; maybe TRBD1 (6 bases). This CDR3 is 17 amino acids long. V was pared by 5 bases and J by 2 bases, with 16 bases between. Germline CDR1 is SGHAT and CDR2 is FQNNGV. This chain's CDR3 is CASSQYHTGTGANVLTF. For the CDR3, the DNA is TGTGCCAGCAGCCAGTACCATACAGGGACTGGGGCCAACGTCCTGACTTTC.

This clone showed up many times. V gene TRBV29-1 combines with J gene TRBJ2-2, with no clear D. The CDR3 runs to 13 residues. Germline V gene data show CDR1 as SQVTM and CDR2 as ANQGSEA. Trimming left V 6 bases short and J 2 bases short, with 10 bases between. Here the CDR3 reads CSVETRNTGELFF. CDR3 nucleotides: TGCAGCGTGGAGACAAGAAACACCGGGGAGCTGTTTTTT.

CDR3 region: CASSLLRGFMNTEAFF. The CDR3 DNA reads as TGTGCCAGCAGCTTGCTGAGGGGCTTCATGAACACTGAAGCTTTCTTT. The chain recombines TRBV5-6 with TRBJ1-1; weak D call: TRBD1 (5 bases). V was cut by 1 base and J by 0 bases, with 13 bases left in between. This CDR3 is 16 amino acids long. Germline values: CDR1 SGHDT, CDR2 YYEEEE.

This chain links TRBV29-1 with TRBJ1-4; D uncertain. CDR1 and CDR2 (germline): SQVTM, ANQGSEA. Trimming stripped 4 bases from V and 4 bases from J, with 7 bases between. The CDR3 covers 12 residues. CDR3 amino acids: CSVGRSNEKLFF. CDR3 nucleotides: TGCAGCGTTGGCAGGAGTAATGAAAAACTGTTTTTT.

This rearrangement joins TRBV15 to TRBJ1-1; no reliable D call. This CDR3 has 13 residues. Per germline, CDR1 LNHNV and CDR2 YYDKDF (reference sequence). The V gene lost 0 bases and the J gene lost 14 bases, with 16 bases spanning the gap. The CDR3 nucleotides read TGTGCCACCAGCAGAGATCAGGCGGGAGGGCGCTTCTTT. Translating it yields CATSRDQAGGRFF.

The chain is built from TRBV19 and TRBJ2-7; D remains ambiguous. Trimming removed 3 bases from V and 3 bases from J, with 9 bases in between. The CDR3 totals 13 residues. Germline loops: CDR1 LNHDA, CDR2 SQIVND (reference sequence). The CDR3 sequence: CASSIPPFYEQYF. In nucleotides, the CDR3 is TGTGCCAGTAGTATCCCACCTTTCTACGAGCAGTACTTC.

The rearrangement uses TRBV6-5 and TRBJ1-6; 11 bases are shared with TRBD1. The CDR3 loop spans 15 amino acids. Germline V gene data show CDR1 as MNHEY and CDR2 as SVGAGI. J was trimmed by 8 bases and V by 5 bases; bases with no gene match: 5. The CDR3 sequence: CASSGQGAGDSPLHF. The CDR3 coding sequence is TGTGCCAGCAGTGGACAGGGGGCGGGAGATTCACCCCTCCACTTT.

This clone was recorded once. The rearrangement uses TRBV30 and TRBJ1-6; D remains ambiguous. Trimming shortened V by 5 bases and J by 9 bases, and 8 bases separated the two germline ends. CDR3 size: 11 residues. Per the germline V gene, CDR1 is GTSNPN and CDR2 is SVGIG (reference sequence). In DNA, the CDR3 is TGTGCCTGGCCGGAAGGTTCACCCCTCCACTTT. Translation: CAWPEGSPLHF.

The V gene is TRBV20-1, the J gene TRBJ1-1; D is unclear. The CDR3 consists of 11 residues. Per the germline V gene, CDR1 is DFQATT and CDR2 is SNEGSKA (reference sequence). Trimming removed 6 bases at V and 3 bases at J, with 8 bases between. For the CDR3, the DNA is TGCAGTGCCCCGGACCACACTGAAGCTTTCTTT. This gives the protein CSAPDHTEAFF.

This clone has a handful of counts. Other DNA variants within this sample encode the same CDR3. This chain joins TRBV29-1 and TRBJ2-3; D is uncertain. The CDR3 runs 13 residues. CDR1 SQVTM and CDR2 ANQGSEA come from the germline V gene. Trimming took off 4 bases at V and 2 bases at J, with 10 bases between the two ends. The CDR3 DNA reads TGCAGCGTTGTTGTCAGGTACACAGATACGCAGTATTTT. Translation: CSVVVRYTDTQYF.

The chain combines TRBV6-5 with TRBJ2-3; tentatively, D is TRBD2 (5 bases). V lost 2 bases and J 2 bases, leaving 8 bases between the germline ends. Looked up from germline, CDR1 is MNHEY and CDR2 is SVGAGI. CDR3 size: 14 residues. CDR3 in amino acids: CASSYSGSTDTQYF. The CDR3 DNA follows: TGTGCCAGCAGTTACAGCGGATCCACAGATACGCAGTATTTT.

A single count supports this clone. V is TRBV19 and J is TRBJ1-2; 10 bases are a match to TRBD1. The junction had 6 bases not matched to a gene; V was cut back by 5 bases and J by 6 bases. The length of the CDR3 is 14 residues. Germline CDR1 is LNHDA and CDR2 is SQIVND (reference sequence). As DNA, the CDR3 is TGTGCCAGTAGTGGGACAGGGGCGGACAATGGCTACACCTTC. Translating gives CASSGTGADNGYTF.

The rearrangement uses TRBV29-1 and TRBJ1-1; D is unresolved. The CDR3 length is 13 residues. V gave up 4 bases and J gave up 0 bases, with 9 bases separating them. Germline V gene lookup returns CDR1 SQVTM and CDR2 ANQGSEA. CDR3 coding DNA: TGCAGCGTTGCTGAGGGCCTGAACACTGAAGCTTTCTTT. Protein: CSVAEGLNTEAFF. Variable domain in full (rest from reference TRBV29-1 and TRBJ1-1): SAVISQKPSRDICQRGTSLTIQCQVDSQVTMMFWYRQQPGQSLTLIATANQGSEATYESGFVIDKFPISRPNLTFSTLTVSNMSPEDSSIYLCSVAEGLNTEAFFGQGTRLTVV.

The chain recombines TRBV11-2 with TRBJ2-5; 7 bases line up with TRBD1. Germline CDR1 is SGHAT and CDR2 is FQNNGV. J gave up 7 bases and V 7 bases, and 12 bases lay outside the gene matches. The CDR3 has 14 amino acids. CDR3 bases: TGTGCCAGCACAGGACAGGCTTTCCCGGGGACCCAGTACTTC. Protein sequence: CASTGQAFPGTQYF.

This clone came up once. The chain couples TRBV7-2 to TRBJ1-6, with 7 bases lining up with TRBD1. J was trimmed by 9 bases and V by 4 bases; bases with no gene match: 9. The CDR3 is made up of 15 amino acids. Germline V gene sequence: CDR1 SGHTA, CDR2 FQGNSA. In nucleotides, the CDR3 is TGTGCCAGCAGCTCGAGACAGGGTTTTGGTTCACCCCTCCACTTT. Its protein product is CASSSRQGFGSPLHF.

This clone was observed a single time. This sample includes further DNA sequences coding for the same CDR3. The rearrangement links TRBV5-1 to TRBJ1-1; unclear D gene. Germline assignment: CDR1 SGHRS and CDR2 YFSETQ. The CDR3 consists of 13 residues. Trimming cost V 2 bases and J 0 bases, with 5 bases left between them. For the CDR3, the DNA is TGCGCCAGCAGCTTAGGGATGAACACTGAAGCTTTCTTT. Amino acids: CASSLGMNTEAFF.

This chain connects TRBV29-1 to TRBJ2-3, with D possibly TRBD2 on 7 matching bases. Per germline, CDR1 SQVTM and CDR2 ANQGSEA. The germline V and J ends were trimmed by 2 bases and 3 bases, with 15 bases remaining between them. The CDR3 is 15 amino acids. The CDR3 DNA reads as TGCAGCGTTGAATATCGGGGGGCTCGGACAGATACGCAGTATTTT. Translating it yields CSVEYRGARTDTQYF.

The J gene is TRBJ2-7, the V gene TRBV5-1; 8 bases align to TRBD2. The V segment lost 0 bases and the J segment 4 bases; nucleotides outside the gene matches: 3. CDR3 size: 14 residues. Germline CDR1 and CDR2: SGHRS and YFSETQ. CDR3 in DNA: TGCGCCAGCAGCTTGGAAGCGGGGGTTTACGAGCAGTACTTC. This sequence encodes CASSLEAGVYEQYF.

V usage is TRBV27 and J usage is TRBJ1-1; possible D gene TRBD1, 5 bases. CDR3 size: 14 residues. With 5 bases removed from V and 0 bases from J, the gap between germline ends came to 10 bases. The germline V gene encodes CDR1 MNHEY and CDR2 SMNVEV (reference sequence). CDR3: CASSRPGMNTEAFF. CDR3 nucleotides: TGTGCCAGCAGTCGACCAGGGATGAACACTGAAGCTTTCTTT.

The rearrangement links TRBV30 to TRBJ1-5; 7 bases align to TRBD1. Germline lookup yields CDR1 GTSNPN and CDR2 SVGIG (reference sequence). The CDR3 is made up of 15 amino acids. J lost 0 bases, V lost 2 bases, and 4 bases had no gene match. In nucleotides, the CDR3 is TGTGCCTGGAGTTACAGGGGATCTAGCAATCAGCCCCAGCATTTT. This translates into CAWSYRGSSNQPQHF.

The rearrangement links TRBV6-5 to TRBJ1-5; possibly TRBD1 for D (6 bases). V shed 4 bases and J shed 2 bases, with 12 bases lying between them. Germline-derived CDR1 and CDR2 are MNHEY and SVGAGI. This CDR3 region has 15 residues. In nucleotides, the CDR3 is TGTGCCAGCAGTTCGTCCAGGGGTCGCAATCAGCCCCAGCATTTT. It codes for CASSSSRGRNQPQHF.

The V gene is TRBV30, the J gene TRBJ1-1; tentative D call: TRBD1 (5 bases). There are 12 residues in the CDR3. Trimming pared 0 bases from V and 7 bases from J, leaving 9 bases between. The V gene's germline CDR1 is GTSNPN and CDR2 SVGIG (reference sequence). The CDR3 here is CAWSVRGVEAFF. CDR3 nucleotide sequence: TGTGCCTGGAGTGTCAGAGGGGTTGAAGCTTTCTTT.

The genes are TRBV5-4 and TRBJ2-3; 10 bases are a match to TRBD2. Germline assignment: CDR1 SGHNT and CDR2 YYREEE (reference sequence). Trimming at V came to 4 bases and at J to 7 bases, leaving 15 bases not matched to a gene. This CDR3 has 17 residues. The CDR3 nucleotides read TGTGCCAGCAGCCCGATGATAAGCGGGGGGGCTGCAAATACGCAGTATTTT. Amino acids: CASSPMISGGAANTQYF.

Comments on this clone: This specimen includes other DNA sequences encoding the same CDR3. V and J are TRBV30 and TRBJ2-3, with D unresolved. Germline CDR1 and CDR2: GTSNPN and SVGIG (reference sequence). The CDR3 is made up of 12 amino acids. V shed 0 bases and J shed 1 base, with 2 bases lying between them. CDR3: CAWSVGTDTQYF. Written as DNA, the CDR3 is TGTGCCTGGAGTGTAGGCACAGATACGCAGTATTTT.

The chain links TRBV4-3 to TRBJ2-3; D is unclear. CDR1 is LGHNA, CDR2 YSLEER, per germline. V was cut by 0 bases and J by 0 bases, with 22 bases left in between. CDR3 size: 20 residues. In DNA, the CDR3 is TGCGCCAGCAGCCAAGATTTAAGGGCAGGTCATGTTTCTAGCACAGATACGCAGTATTTT. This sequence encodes CASSQDLRAGHVSSTDTQYF.